The entry below gives a single TCR beta chain sequence along with its context. The entry originates in a study of blood T cell repertoires in COVID-19. The wider study: Researchers got acute and convalescent COVID-19 samples from the United States, Italy and Spain. T cells, B-cell-depleted T cells, or PBMCs supplied cDNA or gDNA.

The CDR3 covers 15 residues. Unmatched junction bases numbered 3, after V lost 4 bases and J lost 7 bases. Germline V CDR1 and CDR2: KGHSH, LQKENI. Per the authors' pipeline: Reference gene primer amplification gave nucleated cell count estimates. The data were produced by immunoSEQ multiplex PCR, yet TCRdb's version contains in-frame clones alone and is incomplete. That table furnishes V, J and clone size, whereas the DNA furnished D and trimming. Among some 200,000 clones listed, approximately 87% were seen once. Input material: peripheral blood. The chain employs TRBV18 and TRBJ2-1, with 14 bases matching TRBD2. The TCR comes from a woman aged 18-30 years who had recovered from COVID-19. Here the CDR3 reads CASSLGTSGRNEQFF. CDR3 bases: TGTGCCAGCTCACTTGGGACTAGCGGGAGAAATGAGCAGTTCTTC.